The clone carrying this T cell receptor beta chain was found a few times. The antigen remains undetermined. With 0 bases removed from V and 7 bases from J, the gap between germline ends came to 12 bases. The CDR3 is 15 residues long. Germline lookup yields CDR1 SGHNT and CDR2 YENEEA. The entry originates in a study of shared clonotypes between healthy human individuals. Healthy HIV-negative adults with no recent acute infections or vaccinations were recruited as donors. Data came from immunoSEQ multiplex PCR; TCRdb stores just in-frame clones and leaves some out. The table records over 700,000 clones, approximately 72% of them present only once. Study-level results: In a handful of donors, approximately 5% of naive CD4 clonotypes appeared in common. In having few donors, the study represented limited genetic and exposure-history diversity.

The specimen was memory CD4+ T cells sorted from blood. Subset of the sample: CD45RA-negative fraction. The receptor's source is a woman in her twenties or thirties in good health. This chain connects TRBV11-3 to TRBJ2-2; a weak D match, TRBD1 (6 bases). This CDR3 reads CASSLDQGMDGELFF. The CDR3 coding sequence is TGTGCCAGCAGCTTAGATCAGGGGATGGACGGGGAGCTGTTTTTT.